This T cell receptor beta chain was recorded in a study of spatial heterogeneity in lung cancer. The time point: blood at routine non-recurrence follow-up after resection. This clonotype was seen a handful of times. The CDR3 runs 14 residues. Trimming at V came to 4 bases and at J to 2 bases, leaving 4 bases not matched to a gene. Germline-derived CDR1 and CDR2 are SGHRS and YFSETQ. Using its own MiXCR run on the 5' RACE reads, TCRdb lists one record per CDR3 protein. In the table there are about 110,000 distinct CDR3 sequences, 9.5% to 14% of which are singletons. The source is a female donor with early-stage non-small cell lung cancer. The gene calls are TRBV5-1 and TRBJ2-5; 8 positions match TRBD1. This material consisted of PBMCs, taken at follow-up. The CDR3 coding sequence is TGCGCCAGCAGCGCGGGACAGGAGCAAGAGACCCAGTACTTC. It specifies CASSAGQEQETQYF.